A selection of T cell receptor beta chains follows, all from one sample in a study of T cells in Graves' hyperthyroidism and ophthalmopathy. TCRdb processed the multiplex PCR reads anew with MiXCR; each CDR3 protein has one entry. The repertoire holds fewer than 450,000 distinct CDR3 sequences, with roughly a sixth as singletons. Sequencing was performed on blood. All receptors derive from a woman aged 25-40 years with Graves' hyperthyroidism that later progressed to Graves' ophthalmopathy. The CDR3 runs from the conserved cysteine through the conserved F or W. Fields, in order: CDR3 DNA, CDR3 protein, clone size, J gene, D gene, CDR3 length, V gene. D genes are given only for firm matches. Clone size is stated in some rows and not others, as once, few, many or a class when expanded.

CDR3 DNA: TGTGCCAGCAGCTTGGTTGAGGGATGGTATGGCTACACCTTC
CDR3 protein: CASSLVEGWYGYTF
clone size: many
J gene: TRBJ1-2
D gene: NA
CDR3 length: 14
V gene: TRBV5-6

CDR3 DNA: TGTGCCAGCAGCTACAGGGGGTCAGGCAATCAGCCCCAGCATTTT
CDR3 protein: CASSYRGSGNQPQHF
clone size: many
J gene: TRBJ1-5
D gene: TRBD1
CDR3 length: 15
V gene: TRBV27

CDR3 DNA: TGCAGCGTCTTGACCCGAAGGACGAACAATGAGCAGTTCTTC
CDR3 protein: CSVLTRRTNNEQFF
clone size: many
J gene: TRBJ2-1
D gene: NA
CDR3 length: 14
V gene: TRBV29-1

CDR3 DNA: TGTGCCACCAGCACCCGCGGACTAGCAGGAGAGACCCAGTACTTC
CDR3 protein: CATSTRGLAGETQYF
clone size: few
J gene: TRBJ2-5
D gene: TRBD2
CDR3 length: 15
V gene: TRBV15

CDR3 DNA: TGTGCCAGCAGCCCTGTTGATGGGGGCAATCAGCCCCAGCATTTT
CDR3 protein: CASSPVDGGNQPQHF
clone size: many
J gene: TRBJ1-5
D gene: NA
CDR3 length: 15
V gene: TRBV28

CDR3 DNA: TGTGCCAGCAGTGAAGCAGCGACGGGATCCGGGGAGCTGTTTTTT
CDR3 protein: CASSEAATGSGELFF
clone size: many
J gene: TRBJ2-2
D gene: NA
CDR3 length: 15
V gene: TRBV12-3/TRBV12-4

CDR3 DNA: TGTGCCAGGAGCGCCGACTTCACCTACACAGATACGCAGTATTTT
CDR3 protein: CARSADFTYTDTQYF
clone size: many
J gene: TRBJ2-3
D gene: NA
CDR3 length: 15
V gene: TRBV2

CDR3 DNA: TGTGCCAGTAGCCGGGACACTCATCAGCCCCAGCATTTT
CDR3 protein: CASSRDTHQPQHF
clone size: NA
J gene: TRBJ1-5
D gene: NA
CDR3 length: 13
V gene: TRBV19

CDR3 DNA: TGTGCCAGTAGTATGGATAGCTACGCGAACACCGGGGAGCTGTTTTTT
CDR3 protein: CASSMDSYANTGELFF
clone size: few
J gene: TRBJ2-2
D gene: NA
CDR3 length: 16
V gene: TRBV19

CDR3 DNA: TGTGCCAGCAGCTTCGGGGTCGGGGAGACCCAGTACTTC
CDR3 protein: CASSFGVGETQYF
clone size: many
J gene: TRBJ2-5
D gene: NA
CDR3 length: 13
V gene: TRBV11-2

CDR3 DNA: TGTGCCAGCAGTTTGGAGGGACTCGACTCCTATAATTCACCCCTCCACTTT
CDR3 protein: CASSLEGLDSYNSPLHF
clone size: many
J gene: TRBJ1-6
D gene: NA
CDR3 length: 17
V gene: TRBV28

CDR3 DNA: TGTGCCAGCAGCTTAAGCAGCCAGGGGGCGTCTAACTATGGCTACACCTTC
CDR3 protein: CASSLSSQGASNYGYTF
clone size: many
J gene: TRBJ1-2
D gene: TRBD1
CDR3 length: 17
V gene: TRBV5-5

CDR3 DNA: TGTGCCAGCAGCTTAGATGGCGGGGTCTACAATGAGCAGTTCTTC
CDR3 protein: CASSLDGGVYNEQFF
clone size: many
J gene: TRBJ2-1
D gene: NA
CDR3 length: 15
V gene: TRBV11-2

CDR3 DNA: TGTGCCTGGAGTGTAAGGCAATCCGGTCTCGAGACCCAGTACTTC
CDR3 protein: CAWSVRQSGLETQYF
clone size: many
J gene: TRBJ2-5
D gene: NA
CDR3 length: 15
V gene: TRBV30

CDR3 DNA: TGTGCCAGCAGTCCCGCCTCTAGCGGGGGGGGAAGTCTCACAGATACGCAGTATTTT
CDR3 protein: CASSPASSGGGSLTDTQYF
clone size: many
J gene: TRBJ2-3
D gene: TRBD2
CDR3 length: 19
V gene: TRBV6-1

CDR3 DNA: TGTGCCAGCAGTGACGCAGGGGAAGAGACCCAGCATTTT
CDR3 protein: CASSDAGEETQHF
clone size: NA
J gene: TRBJ1-5
D gene: NA
CDR3 length: 13
V gene: TRBV2

CDR3 DNA: TGCAGTGCTAGAGCGGGTGCTAGCACAGATACGCAGTATTTT
CDR3 protein: CSARAGASTDTQYF
clone size: few
J gene: TRBJ2-3
D gene: NA
CDR3 length: 14
V gene: TRBV20-1

CDR3 DNA: TGTGCCAGCAGCTTAGATGGCGGGAGTTTCTACGAGCAGTACTTC
CDR3 protein: CASSLDGGSFYEQYF
clone size: many
J gene: TRBJ2-7
D gene: TRBD2
CDR3 length: 15
V gene: TRBV7-9

CDR3 DNA: TGTGCCAGCAGTCCCCTGGGGGTCCCCTACAATGAGCAGTTCTTC
CDR3 protein: CASSPLGVPYNEQFF
clone size: NA
J gene: TRBJ2-1
D gene: NA
CDR3 length: 15
V gene: TRBV12-3/TRBV12-4

CDR3 DNA: TGTGCCAGCAGCGTCGGGGGAAGGGGAAATCAGCCCCAGCATTTT
CDR3 protein: CASSVGGRGNQPQHF
clone size: NA
J gene: TRBJ1-5
D gene: NA
CDR3 length: 15
V gene: TRBV6-1

CDR3 DNA: TGTGCCAGCACTGACAGGGTCGGTACTGAAGCTTTCTTT
CDR3 protein: CASTDRVGTEAFF
clone size: many
J gene: TRBJ1-1
D gene: TRBD1
CDR3 length: 13
V gene: TRBV2

CDR3 DNA: TGTGCCAGCAGGGACAGGGGGCGTACGGAGCAGTACTTC
CDR3 protein: CASRDRGRTEQYF
clone size: few
J gene: TRBJ2-7
D gene: TRBD1
CDR3 length: 13
V gene: TRBV2

CDR3 DNA: TGCAGTGCTAGAGAACAGATAAACACTGAAGCTTTCTTT
CDR3 protein: CSAREQINTEAFF
clone size: few
J gene: TRBJ1-1
D gene: NA
CDR3 length: 13
V gene: TRBV20-1

CDR3 DNA: TGTGCCAGCAGTGGTGCAGGGACGAACACTGAAGCTTTCTTT
CDR3 protein: CASSGAGTNTEAFF
clone size: many
J gene: TRBJ1-1
D gene: NA
CDR3 length: 14
V gene: TRBV27

CDR3 DNA: TGTGCCAGCAGCGCGACAGGAATCGACTATGGCTACACCTTC
CDR3 protein: CASSATGIDYGYTF
clone size: NA
J gene: TRBJ1-2
D gene: NA
CDR3 length: 14
V gene: TRBV9

CDR3 DNA: TGCGCCAGCAGTGAGTCTCTGGGTAACACTGAAGCTTTCTTT
CDR3 protein: CASSESLGNTEAFF
clone size: few
J gene: TRBJ1-1
D gene: NA
CDR3 length: 14
V gene: TRBV10-2

CDR3 DNA: TGTGCCAGCAGTTTTTCAGGGGGCTTTGAGCAGTTCTTC
CDR3 protein: CASSFSGGFEQFF
clone size: NA
J gene: TRBJ2-1
D gene: TRBD1
CDR3 length: 13
V gene: TRBV28

CDR3 DNA: TGCAGTGCTAGCAGCCCACAGACTTCCTACGAGCAGTACTTC
CDR3 protein: CSASSPQTSYEQYF
clone size: many
J gene: TRBJ2-7
D gene: NA
CDR3 length: 14
V gene: TRBV20-1

CDR3 DNA: TGCAGCGTTGAAGGCCCGTGGGTGAGACAAGAGACCCAGTACTTC
CDR3 protein: CSVEGPWVRQETQYF
clone size: many
J gene: TRBJ2-5
D gene: NA
CDR3 length: 15
V gene: TRBV29-1